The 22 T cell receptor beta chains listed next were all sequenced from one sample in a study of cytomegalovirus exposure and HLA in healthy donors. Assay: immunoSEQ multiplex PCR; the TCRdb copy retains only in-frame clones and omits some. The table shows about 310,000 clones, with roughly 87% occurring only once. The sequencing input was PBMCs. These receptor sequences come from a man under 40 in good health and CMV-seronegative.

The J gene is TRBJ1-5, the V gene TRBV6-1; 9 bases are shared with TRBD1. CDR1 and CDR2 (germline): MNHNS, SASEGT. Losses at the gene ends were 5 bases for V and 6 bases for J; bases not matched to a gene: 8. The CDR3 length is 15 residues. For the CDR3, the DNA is TGTGCCAGCAGTTCTACAGGGGGCGCGGGTCAGCCCCAGCATTTT. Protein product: CASSSTGGAGQPQHF.

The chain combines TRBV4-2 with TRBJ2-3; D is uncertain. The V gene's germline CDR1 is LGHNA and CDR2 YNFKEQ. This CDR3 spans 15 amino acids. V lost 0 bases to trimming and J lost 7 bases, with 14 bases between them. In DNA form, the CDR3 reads TGTGCCAGCAGCCAAGAAGACACCAACCCCTATACGCAGTATTTT. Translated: CASSQEDTNPYTQYF.

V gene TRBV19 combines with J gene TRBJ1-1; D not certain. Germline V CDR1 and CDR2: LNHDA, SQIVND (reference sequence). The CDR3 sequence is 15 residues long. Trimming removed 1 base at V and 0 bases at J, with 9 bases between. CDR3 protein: CASSIGTGMNTEAFF. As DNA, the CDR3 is TGTGCCAGTAGTATAGGGACTGGTATGAACACTGAAGCTTTCTTT.

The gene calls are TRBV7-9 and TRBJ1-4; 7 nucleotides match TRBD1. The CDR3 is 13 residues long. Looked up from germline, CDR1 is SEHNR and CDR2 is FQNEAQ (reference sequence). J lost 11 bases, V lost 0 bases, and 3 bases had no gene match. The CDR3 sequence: CASSLATGKKLFF. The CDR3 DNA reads TGTGCCAGCAGCTTAGCGACAGGGAAGAAACTGTTTTTT.

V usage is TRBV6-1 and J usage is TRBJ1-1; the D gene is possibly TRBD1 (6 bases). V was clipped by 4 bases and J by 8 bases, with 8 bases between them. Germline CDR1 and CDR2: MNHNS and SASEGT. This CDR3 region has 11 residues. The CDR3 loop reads CASSVGAEAFF. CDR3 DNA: TGTGCCAGCAGTGTGGGGGCAGAAGCTTTCTTT.

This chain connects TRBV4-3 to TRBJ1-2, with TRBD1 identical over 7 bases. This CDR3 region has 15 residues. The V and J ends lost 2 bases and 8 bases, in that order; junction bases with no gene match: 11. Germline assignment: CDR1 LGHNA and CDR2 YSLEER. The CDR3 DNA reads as TGCGCCAGCAGCCAAAATTCAGAGGGGGCGGTAGGCTACACCTTC. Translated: CASSQNSEGAVGYTF.

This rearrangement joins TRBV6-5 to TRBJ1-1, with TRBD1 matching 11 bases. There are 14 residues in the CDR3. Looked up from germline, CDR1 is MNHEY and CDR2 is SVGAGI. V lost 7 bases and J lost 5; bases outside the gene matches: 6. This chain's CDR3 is CASKSDRGRTEAFF. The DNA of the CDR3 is TGTGCCAGCAAATCGGACAGGGGGCGGACTGAAGCTTTCTTT.

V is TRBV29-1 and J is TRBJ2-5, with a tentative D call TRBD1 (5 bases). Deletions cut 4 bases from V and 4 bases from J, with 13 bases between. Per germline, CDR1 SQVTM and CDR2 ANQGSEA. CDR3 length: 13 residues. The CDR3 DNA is TGCAGCGTTGGGGGCCGGTTTAGAGAGACCCAGTACTTC. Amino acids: CSVGGRFRETQYF.

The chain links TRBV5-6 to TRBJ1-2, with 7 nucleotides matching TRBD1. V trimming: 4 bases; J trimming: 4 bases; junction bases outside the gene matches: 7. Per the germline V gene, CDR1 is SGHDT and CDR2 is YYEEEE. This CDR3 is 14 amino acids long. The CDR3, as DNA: TGTGCCAGCAGCCGCCCGGGACAGAGCTATGGCTACACCTTC. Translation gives CASSRPGQSYGYTF.

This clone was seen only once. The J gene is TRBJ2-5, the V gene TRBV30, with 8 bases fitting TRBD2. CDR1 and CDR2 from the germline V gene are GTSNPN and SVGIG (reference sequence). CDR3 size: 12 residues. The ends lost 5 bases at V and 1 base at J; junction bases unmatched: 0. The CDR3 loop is CAWGTSQETQYF. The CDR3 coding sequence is TGTGCCTGGGGGACTAGCCAAGAGACCCAGTACTTC.

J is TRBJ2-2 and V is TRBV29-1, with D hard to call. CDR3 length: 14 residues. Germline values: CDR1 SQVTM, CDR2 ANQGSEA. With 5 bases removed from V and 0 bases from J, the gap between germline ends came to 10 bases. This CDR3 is CSVRTTTNTGELFF. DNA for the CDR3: TGCAGCGTTCGTACAACGACGAACACCGGGGAGCTGTTTTTT.

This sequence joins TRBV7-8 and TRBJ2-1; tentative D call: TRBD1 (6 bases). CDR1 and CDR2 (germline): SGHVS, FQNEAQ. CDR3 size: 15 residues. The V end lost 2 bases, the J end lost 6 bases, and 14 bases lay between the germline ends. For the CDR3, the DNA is TGTGCCAGCAGCTTAAGGCAGGGGCGTATCAATGAGCAGTTCTTC. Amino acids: CASSLRQGRINEQFF.

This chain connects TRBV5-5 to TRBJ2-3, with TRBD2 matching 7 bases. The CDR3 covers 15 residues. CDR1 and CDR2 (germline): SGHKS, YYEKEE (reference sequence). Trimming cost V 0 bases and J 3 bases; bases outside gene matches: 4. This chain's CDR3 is CASSLAGLETDTQYF. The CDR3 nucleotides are TGTGCCAGCAGCTTGGCCGGACTAGAAACAGATACGCAGTATTTT.

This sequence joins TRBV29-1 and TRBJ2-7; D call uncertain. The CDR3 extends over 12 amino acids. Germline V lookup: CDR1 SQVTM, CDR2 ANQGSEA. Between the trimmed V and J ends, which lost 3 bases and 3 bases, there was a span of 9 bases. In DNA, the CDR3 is TGCAGCGTTGAGGGCAGATACTACGAGCAGTACTTC. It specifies CSVEGRYYEQYF.

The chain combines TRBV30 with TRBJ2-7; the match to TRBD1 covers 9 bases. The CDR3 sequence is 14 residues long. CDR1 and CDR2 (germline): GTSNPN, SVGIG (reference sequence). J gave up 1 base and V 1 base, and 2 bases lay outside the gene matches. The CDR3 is CAWSAGQGSYEQYF. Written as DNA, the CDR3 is TGTGCCTGGAGTGCTGGACAGGGGTCCTACGAGCAGTACTTC.

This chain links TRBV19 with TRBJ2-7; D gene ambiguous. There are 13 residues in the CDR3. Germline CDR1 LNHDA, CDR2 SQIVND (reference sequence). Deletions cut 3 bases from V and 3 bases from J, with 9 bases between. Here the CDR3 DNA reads TGTGCCAGTAGTATCCGGGTAAGCTACGAGCAGTACTTC. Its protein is CASSIRVSYEQYF.

The CDR3 is CASRSTLSPGEGYTF. CDR3 bases: TGTGCCAGCAGATCAACCCTTTCTCCGGGGGAAGGCTACACCTTC. J is TRBJ1-2 and V is TRBV6-5; TRBD1 might be the D (5 bases). The CDR3 loop spans 15 amino acids. The V end lost 6 bases, the J end lost 8 bases, and 22 bases lay between the germline ends. CDR1 and CDR2 (germline): MNHEY, SVGAGI.

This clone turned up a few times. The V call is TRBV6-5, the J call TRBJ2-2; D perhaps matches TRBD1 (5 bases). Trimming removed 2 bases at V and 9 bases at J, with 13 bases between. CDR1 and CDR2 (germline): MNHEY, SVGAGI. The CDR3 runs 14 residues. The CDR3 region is CASSYGAGKRELFF. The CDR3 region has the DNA TGTGCCAGCAGTTACGGGGCAGGGAAGCGGGAGCTGTTTTTT.

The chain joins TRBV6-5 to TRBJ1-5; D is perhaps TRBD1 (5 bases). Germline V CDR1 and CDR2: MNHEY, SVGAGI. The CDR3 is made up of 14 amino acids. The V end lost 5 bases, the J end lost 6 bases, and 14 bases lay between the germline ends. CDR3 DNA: TGTGCCAGCAGTGGAACAGGTCTCGGTCAGCCCCAGCATTTT. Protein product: CASSGTGLGQPQHF.

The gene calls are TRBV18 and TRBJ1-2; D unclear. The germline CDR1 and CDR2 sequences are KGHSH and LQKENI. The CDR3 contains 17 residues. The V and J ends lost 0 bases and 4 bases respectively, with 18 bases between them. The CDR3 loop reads CASSPPGLKKVSYGYTF. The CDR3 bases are TGTGCCAGCTCACCACCGGGCCTAAAAAAGGTTTCCTATGGCTACACCTTC.

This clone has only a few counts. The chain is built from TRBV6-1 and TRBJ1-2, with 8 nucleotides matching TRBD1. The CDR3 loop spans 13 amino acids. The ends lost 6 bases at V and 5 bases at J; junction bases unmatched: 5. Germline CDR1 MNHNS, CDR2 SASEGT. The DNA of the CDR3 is TGTGCCAGCAGCATTACAGGGGGTTATGGCTACACCTTC. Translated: CASSITGGYGYTF.

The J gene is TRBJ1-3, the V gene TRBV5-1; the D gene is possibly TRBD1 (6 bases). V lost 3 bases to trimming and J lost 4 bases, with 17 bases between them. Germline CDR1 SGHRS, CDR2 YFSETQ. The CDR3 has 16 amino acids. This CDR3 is CASSSPGDAVGNTIYF. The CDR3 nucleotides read TGCGCCAGCAGCTCCCCAGGGGACGCCGTGGGAAACACCATATATTTT.